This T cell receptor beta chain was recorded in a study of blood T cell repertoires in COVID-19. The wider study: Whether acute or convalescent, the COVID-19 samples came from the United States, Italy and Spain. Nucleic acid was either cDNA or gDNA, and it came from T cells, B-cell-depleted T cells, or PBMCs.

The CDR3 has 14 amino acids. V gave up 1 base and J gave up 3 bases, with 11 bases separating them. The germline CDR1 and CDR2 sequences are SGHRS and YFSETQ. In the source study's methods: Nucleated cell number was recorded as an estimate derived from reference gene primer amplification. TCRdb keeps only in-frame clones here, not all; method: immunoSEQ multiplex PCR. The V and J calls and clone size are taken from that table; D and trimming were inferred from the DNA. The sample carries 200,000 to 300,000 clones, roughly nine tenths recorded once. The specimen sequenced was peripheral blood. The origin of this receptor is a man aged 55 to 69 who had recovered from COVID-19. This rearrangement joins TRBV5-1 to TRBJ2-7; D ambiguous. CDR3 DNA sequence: TGCGCCAGCAGCTTGTCCACGGTGTTCTACGAGCAGTACTTC. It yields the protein CASSLSTVFYEQYF.